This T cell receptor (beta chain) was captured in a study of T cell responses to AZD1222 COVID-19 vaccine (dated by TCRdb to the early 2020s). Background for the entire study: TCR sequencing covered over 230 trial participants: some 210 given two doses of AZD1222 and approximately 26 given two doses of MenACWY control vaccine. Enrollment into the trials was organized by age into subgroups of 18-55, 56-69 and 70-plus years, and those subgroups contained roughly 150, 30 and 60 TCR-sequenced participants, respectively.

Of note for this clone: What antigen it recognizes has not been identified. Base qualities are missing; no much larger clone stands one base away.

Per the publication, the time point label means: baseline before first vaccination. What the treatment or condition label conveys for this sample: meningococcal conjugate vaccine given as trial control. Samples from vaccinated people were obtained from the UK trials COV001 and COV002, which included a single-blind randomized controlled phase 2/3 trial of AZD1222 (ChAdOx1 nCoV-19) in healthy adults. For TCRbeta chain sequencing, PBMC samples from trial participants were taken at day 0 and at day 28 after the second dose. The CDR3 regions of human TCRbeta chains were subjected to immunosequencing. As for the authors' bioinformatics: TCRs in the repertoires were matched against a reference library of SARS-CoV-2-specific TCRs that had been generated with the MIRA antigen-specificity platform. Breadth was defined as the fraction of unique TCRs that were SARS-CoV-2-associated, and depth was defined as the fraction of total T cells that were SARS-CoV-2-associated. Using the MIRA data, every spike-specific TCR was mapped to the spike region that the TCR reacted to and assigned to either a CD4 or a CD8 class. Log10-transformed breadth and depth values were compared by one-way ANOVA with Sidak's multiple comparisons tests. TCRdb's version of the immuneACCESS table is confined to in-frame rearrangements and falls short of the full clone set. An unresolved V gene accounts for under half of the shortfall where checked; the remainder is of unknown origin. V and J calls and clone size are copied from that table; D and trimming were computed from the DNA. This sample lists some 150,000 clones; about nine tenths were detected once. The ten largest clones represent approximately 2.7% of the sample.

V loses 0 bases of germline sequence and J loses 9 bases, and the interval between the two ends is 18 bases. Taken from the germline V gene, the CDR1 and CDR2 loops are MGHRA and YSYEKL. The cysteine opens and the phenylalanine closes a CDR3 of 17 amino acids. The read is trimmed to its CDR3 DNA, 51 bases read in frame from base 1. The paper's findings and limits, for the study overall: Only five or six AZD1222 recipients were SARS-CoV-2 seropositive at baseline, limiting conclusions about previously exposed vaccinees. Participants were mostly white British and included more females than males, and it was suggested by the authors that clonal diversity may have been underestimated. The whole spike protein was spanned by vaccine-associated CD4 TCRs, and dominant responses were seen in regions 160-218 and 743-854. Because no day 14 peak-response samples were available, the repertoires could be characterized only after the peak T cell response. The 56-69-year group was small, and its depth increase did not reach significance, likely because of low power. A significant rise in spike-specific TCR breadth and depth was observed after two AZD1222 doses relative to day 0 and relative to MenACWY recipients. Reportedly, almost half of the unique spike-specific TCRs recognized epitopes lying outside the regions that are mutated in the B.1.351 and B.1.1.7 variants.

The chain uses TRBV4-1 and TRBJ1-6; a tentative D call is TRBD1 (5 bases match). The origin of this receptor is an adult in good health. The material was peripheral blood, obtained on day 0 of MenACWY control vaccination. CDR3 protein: CASSQEGSRGFSSPLHF. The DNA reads TGCGCCAGCAGCCAAGAAGGTTCGAGGGGATTTAGTTCACCCCTCCACTTT.